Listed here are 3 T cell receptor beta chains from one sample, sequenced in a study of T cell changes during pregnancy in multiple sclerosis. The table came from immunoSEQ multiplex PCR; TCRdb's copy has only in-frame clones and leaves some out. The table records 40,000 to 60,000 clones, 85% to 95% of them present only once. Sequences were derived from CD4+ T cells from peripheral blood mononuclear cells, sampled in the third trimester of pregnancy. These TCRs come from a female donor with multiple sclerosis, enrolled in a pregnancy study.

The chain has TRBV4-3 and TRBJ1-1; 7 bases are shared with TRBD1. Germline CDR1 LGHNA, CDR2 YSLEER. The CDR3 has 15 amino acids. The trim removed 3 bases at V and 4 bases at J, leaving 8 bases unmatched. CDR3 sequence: CASSHTDRDGTEAFF. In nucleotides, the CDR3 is TGCGCCAGCAGCCACACAGACAGGGACGGCACTGAAGCTTTCTTT.

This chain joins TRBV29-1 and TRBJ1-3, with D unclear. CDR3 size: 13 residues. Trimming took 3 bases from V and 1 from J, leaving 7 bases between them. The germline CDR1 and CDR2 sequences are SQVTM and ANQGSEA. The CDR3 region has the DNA TGCAGCGTTGAGTCGCAGTCTGGAAACACCATATATTTT. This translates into CSVESQSGNTIYF.

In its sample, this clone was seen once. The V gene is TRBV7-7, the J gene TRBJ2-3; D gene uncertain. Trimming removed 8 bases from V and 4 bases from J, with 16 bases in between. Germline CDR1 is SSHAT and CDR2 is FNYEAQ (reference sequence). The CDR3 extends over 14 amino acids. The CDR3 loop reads CASALGQQSDTQYF. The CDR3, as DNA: TGTGCCAGCGCCCTAGGCCAGCAATCAGATACGCAGTATTTT.